This TCR beta chain was captured in a study of blood T cells in healthy people across ages. Overall study findings and caveats: It was the long-lived donors that had more naive CD4+ cells and higher diversity than aged donors.

Primed by a sample-barcoded 5' primer and a J-beta primer mix, a second PCR proceeded for 7 to 11 cycles. TCRdb itself ran the 5' RACE reads through MiXCR, one entry per CDR3 protein. The profile covers 1.4 million or so distinct CDR3 sequences, with approximately 42% appearing a single time and 4% taken by the ten largest. On this clonotype: Its specificity is not known.

The CDR3 runs 15 residues. Germline V lookup: CDR1 DFQATT, CDR2 SNEGSKA (reference sequence). Trimming removed 0 bases from V and 5 bases from J, with 16 bases in between. Material for sequencing was blood. V gene TRBV20-1 combines with J gene TRBJ2-5; D possibly corresponds to TRBD1 (5 bases). This sequence originates from a woman aged 18-29 years in good health. CDR3 sequence reads: CSARDGHLVWETQYF. The CDR3 DNA sequence: TGCAGTGCTAGAGATGGACACCTAGTATGGGAGACCCAGTACTTC.